The rows below give T cell receptor beta chains drawn from one sample of a study of CD8+ T cells in alopecia areata. Sequenced by immunoSEQ multiplex PCR; TCRdb stores in-frame clones only, minus some. The repertoire holds nearly 200,000 clones, roughly 50% seen once, with 4.5% to 6% in the top ten. Here the sequenced sample was CD4+ T cells sorted from blood, taken at week 24, from a patient treated with tofacitinib. These receptors were taken from a human donor with alopecia areata. Both conserved end residues are part of each CDR3. D genes are given only for firm matches. Clone size is shown for a subset of rows, as once, few, many or a class of expanded clone.

d_call j_call cdr3_length clone_size v_call cdr3_aa cdr3_nt
. TRBJ2-3 12 . TRBV30 CAWTRGTDTQYF TGTGCCTGGACGAGAGGCACAGATACGCAGTATTTT
TRBD1 TRBJ2-7 15 . TRBV28 CASSLRQGISYEQYF TGTGCCAGCAGTTTAAGACAGGGAATCTCCTACGAGCAGTACTTC
TRBD2 TRBJ2-7 14 . TRBV30 CAWSVRSGTYEQYF TGTGCCTGGAGTGTACGGAGCGGGACTTACGAGCAGTACTTC
. TRBJ2-1 12 . TRBV6-5 CASSSGPDEQFF TGTGCCAGCAGTTCAGGTCCGGATGAGCAGTTCTTC
. TRBJ1-1 14 . TRBV10-3 CAISAVGSNTEAFF TGTGCCATCAGTGCTGTGGGATCGAACACTGAAGCTTTCTTT
TRBD1 TRBJ2-7 14 many TRBV6-5 CASSYFQGAHEQYF TGTGCCAGCAGTTACTTCCAGGGGGCCCACGAGCAGTACTTC
TRBD2 TRBJ2-1 17 . TRBV9 CASSPRLGGGEYNEQFF TGTGCCAGCAGCCCTCGCCTTGGCGGGGGGGAATACAATGAGCAGTTCTTC
TRBD2 TRBJ2-2 16 . TRBV4-2 CASSPTGGAFTGELFF TGTGCCAGCAGCCCTACCGGGGGGGCCTTCACCGGGGAGCTGTTTTTT
. TRBJ2-1 15 . TRBV4-3 CASSQEPGGWNEQFF TGCGCCAGCAGCCAAGAGCCAGGCGGGTGGAATGAGCAGTTCTTC
TRBD1 TRBJ2-3 14 once TRBV5-1 CASARTGSGDTQYF TGCGCCAGCGCAAGGACAGGGAGTGGAGATACGCAGTATTTT
TRBD1 TRBJ1-2 14 . TRBV5-4 CASSLGQGHYGYTF TGTGCCAGCAGCTTGGGACAGGGACACTATGGCTACACCTTC
. TRBJ1-1 15 . TRBV25-1 CASSESDLLGTEAFF TGTGCCAGCAGTGAATCTGACCTCTTGGGGACTGAAGCTTTCTTT
TRBD1 TRBJ1-2 16 . TRBV29-1 CSVPRGTGSKGNGYTF TGCAGCGTCCCGAGGGGGACAGGGTCAAAAGGAAATGGCTACACCTTC
. TRBJ1-2 13 . TRBV27 CASSLSSYYGYTF TGTGCCAGCAGTTTGAGCAGCTACTATGGCTACACCTTC
. TRBJ2-3 15 few TRBV4-3 CASSQEYSRTDTQYF TGCGCCAGCAGCCAAGAGTACAGCCGCACAGATACGCAGTATTTT
. TRBJ2-1 15 . TRBV5-1 CASSFTGDTYNEQFF TGCGCCAGCAGCTTCACGGGGGACACCTACAATGAGCAGTTCTTC
. TRBJ2-5 12 . TRBV27 CASSPKQETQYF TGTGCCAGCAGCCCCAAACAAGAGACCCAGTACTTC
TRBD1 TRBJ2-7 11 . TRBV10-3 CATGGEGEQYF TGTGCCACAGGGGGCGAGGGCGAGCAGTACTTC
. TRBJ1-2 13 . TRBV28 CASSLPGEYGYTF TGTGCCAGCAGTTTGCCAGGGGAGTATGGCTACACCTTC
. TRBJ2-2 15 . TRBV5-4 CASSLRQGGTGELFF TGTGCCAGCAGCTTGAGACAGGGAGGAACCGGGGAGCTGTTTTTT
. TRBJ2-5 13 . TRBV4-2 CASSGGAQETQYF TGTGCCAGCAGTGGCGGGGCGCAAGAGACCCAGTACTTC
. TRBJ1-1 15 . TRBV4-1 CASSARTGRNTEAFF TGCGCCAGCAGCGCAAGAACGGGGAGGAACACTGAAGCTTTCTTT
. TRBJ2-6 17 . TRBV29-1 CSVGGTDLSSGANVLTF TGCAGCGTGGGGGGGACAGATCTCAGCTCTGGGGCCAACGTCCTGACTTTC
TRBD1 TRBJ2-5 13 . TRBV18 CASSPPTGDGQYF TGTGCCAGCTCACCCCCGACAGGGGATGGGCAGTACTTC
TRBD1 TRBJ2-7 14 . TRBV2 CASRLDRSSYEQYF TGTGCCAGCAGGCTGGACAGGAGCTCCTACGAGCAGTACTTC
TRBD1 TRBJ1-4 15 once TRBV5-4 CASSFTGGSREKLFF TGTGCCAGCAGTTTTACAGGGGGCAGCCGGGAAAAACTGTTTTTT
. TRBJ2-3 15 . TRBV7-9 CASSQQGTHTDTQYF TGTGCCAGCAGCCAACAAGGGACACACACAGATACGCAGTATTTT
. TRBJ1-6 15 few TRBV6-6 CASSYGGEEDSPLHF TGTGCCAGCAGTTACGGGGGAGAGGAAGACTCACCCCTCCACTTT
. TRBJ1-1 12 few TRBV5-8 CASSLNRVGAFF TGTGCCAGCAGCCTAAACAGGGTCGGAGCTTTCTTT
. TRBJ2-7 13 few TRBV25-1 CASSRTGYSEQYF TGTGCCAGCAGTCGTACAGGGTATAGCGAGCAGTACTTC
. TRBJ2-5 14 . TRBV7-9 CASSALGGQETQYF TGTGCCAGCAGCGCGCTAGGGGGCCAAGAGACCCAGTACTTC
TRBD1 TRBJ1-1 15 once TRBV6-5 CASSKDRAMNTEAFF TGTGCCAGCAGCAAGGACAGGGCGATGAACACTGAAGCTTTCTTT
. TRBJ1-2 13 . TRBV4-3 CASTHTPGSGYTF TGCGCCAGCACTCACACCCCAGGGTCTGGCTACACCTTC
. TRBJ2-7 14 few TRBV7-9 CASSLGPLIAEQYF TGTGCCAGCAGCTTAGGACCCCTCATAGCCGAGCAGTACTTC
TRBD2 TRBJ2-5 15 . TRBV5-1 CASSLVLAAQETQYF TGCGCCAGCAGCTTGGTACTAGCGGCCCAAGAGACCCAGTACTTC
TRBD1 TRBJ1-5 16 few TRBV15 CATSRPGQGPDQPQHF TGTGCCACCAGCAGACCGGGACAGGGGCCCGATCAGCCCCAGCATTTT
. TRBJ2-2 11 . TRBV30 CAWKDNGELFF TGTGCCTGGAAGGACAACGGGGAGCTGTTTTTT
. TRBJ1-1 15 few TRBV28 CASSFGSMSRTEAFF TGTGCCAGCAGTTTCGGATCGATGTCACGGACTGAAGCTTTCTTT
TRBD1 TRBJ1-1 13 . TRBV29-1 CSVTPGTGDEAFF TGCAGCGTTACACCCGGGACAGGGGATGAAGCTTTCTTT
. TRBJ1-4 15 . TRBV6-5 CASSYSGGSDEKLFF TGTGCCAGCAGTTACTCAGGAGGGTCGGACGAAAAACTGTTTTTT
. TRBJ2-7 11 . TRBV2 CASRVFYEQYF TGTGCCAGCAGGGTCTTCTACGAGCAGTACTTC
. TRBJ2-4 14 few TRBV7-8 CASSLAQGWDIQYF TGTGCCAGCAGCTTAGCGCAGGGGTGGGACATTCAGTACTTC
TRBD2 TRBJ2-5 15 . TRBV15 CATNLLGLVGETQYF TGTGCCACTAACCTTCTAGGACTAGTAGGAGAGACCCAGTACTTC
. TRBJ2-3 13 . TRBV7-2 CASSLVYTDTQYF TGTGCCAGCAGCTTAGTTTACACAGATACGCAGTATTTT
. TRBJ1-1 16 few TRBV14 CASSQERYRVNTEAFF TGTGCCAGCAGCCAAGAACGGTACAGGGTGAACACTGAAGCTTTCTTT
. TRBJ2-4 12 . TRBV30 CAWGPPKNIQYF TGTGCCTGGGGCCCGCCCAAAAACATTCAGTACTTC
. TRBJ2-3 13 few TRBV18 CASSPLITDTQYF TGTGCCAGCTCACCTCTCATAACAGATACGCAGTATTTT